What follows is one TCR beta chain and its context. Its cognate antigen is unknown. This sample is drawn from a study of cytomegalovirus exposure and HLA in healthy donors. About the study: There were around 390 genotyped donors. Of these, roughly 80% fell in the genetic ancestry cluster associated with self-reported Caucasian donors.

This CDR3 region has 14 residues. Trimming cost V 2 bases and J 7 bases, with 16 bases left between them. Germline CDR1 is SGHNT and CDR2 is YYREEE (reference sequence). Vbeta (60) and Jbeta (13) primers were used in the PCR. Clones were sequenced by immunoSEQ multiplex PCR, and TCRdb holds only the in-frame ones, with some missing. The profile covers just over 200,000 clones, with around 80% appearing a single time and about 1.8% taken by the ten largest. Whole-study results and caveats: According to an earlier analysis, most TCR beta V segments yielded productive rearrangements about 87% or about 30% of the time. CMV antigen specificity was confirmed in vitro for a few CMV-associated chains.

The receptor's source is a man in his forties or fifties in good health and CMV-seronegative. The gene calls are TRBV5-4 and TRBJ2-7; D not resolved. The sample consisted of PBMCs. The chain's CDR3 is CASSFMASRSEQYF. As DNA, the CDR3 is TGTGCCAGCAGCTTTATGGCTTCACGATCGGAGCAGTACTTC.